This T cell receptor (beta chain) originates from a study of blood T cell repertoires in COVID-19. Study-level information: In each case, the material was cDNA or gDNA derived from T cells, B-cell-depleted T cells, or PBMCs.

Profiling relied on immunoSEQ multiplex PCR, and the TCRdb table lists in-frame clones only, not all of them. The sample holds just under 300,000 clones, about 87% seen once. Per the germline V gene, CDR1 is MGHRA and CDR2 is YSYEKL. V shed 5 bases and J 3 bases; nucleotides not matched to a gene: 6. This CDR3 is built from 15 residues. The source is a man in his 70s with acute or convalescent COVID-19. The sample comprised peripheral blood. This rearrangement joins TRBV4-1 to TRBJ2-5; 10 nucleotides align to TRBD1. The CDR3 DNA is TGCGCCAGCAGCTTCCGACAGGGGGCGAAAGAGACCCAGTACTTC. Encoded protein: CASSFRQGAKETQYF.